This TCR beta chain was identified in a study of molecular identifiers for immune sequencing clone quantification. Looking at the study overall: Four of five splits of RNA from roughly 20,000 or 100,000 naive CD8 cells were sequenced in replicates.

This clonotype showed up just a few times. Antigen: not known. Regarding the study as a whole: For effector cells, clones above 20 RNA copies held over 97% of molecules; for naive cells, under 1%.

TCRdb processed the PCR reads anew with MiXCR; each CDR3 protein has one entry. The profile shows roughly 320,000 distinct CDR3 sequences, 24% of them singletons. The sequenced sample was naive CD8+ T cells from blood, with Jurkat cell RNA spiked in. Subset here: FACS-sorted CD8+CD4-CCR7+CD45RA+ naive T cells. The TCR was taken from a human donor in good health. Some libraries in this study had Jurkat cell RNA spiked in.

CDR3 bases: TGTGCCATCAGTGTGGGGACTACTATCACAGATACGCAGTATTTT. Translation gives CAISVGTTITDTQYF. The rearrangement uses TRBV10-3 and TRBJ2-3; 7 bases agree with TRBD2. This CDR3 spans 15 amino acids. J gave up 2 bases and V 4 bases, and 6 bases lay outside the gene matches. Germline CDR1 is ENHRY and CDR2 is SYGVKD.